These 29 T cell receptor beta chains came from one sample sequenced in a study of CD8 T cells in ankylosing spondylitis. A single record per CDR3 protein comes from TCRdb applying MiXCR to the 5' RACE reads. The sample has roughly 280,000 distinct CDR3 sequences; roughly 20% are singletons. The material sequenced was blood, either unsorted or a sorted T cell fraction (not recorded which). These receptors all stem from a male donor with ankylosing spondylitis or in good health (not recorded which).

This clonotype has more than one count but fewer than ten. The chain employs TRBV10-3 and TRBJ2-1, with 8 bases identical to TRBD2. Per the germline V gene, CDR1 is ENHRY and CDR2 is SYGVKD. The CDR3 has 14 residues. The V and J ends lost 8 bases and 8 bases, in that order; junction bases with no gene match: 11. The CDR3, as DNA: TGTGCCATCCGGGTCGGGGGGGCCTTCGATGAGCAGTTCTTC. It encodes CAIRVGGAFDEQFF.

This clonotype has a count of ten or more. This chain uses TRBV20-1 with TRBJ2-1; 11 bases align to TRBD2. Germline CDR1 and CDR2: DFQATT and SNEGSKA (reference sequence). The junction had 5 bases not matched to a gene; V was cut back by 4 bases and J by 9 bases. This CDR3 comprises 13 residues. CDR3 in amino acids: CSAILAGDTEQFF. The CDR3 nucleotides are TGCAGTGCTATACTAGCGGGGGACACTGAGCAGTTCTTC.

The rearrangement links TRBV12-3 or TRBV12-4 to TRBJ1-4; no firm D call. With 5 bases removed from V and 3 bases from J, the gap between germline ends came to 13 bases. The CDR3 consists of 15 residues. The chain's CDR3 is CASSGLLVANEKLFF. The CDR3, as DNA: TGTGCCAGCAGTGGCCTCCTTGTTGCTAATGAAAAACTGTTTTTT.

In its sample, this clonotype was seen a few times. This chain connects TRBV9 to TRBJ1-6; no clear D gene. Trimming removed 0 bases at V and 5 bases at J, with 6 bases between. This CDR3 is built from 14 residues. The germline V gene encodes CDR1 SGDLS and CDR2 YYNGEE. CDR3 DNA sequence: TGTGCCAGCAGCGTAGGCGGGAATAATTCACCCCTCCACTTT. Residues: CASSVGGNNSPLHF.

This clonotype came up many times. V gene TRBV10-3 combines with J gene TRBJ2-7, with D possibly TRBD2 on 6 matching bases. From germline, CDR1 is ENHRY and CDR2 SYGVKD. The V gene lost 10 bases and the J gene lost 0 bases, with 13 bases spanning the gap. There are 13 residues in the CDR3. The CDR3 loop is CATRASDSYEQYV. The CDR3 nucleotides are TGTGCCACCCGGGCTAGCGACTCCTACGAGCAGTACGTC.

This clonotype was seen a handful of times. The V and J genes are TRBV24-1 and TRBJ2-2, with 7 bases fitting TRBD2. This CDR3 has 17 amino acids. Trimming removed 4 bases from V and 0 bases from J; junction bases left unmatched: 7. CDR1 and CDR2 from the germline V gene are KGHDR and SFDVKD. The CDR3, as DNA: TGTGCCACCAGTGACCCACCGGGAGGAGCGAACACCGGGGAGCTGTTTTTT. It yields the protein CATSDPPGGANTGELFF.

The chain combines TRBV20-1 with TRBJ2-1, with 8 positions matching TRBD2. The CDR3 sequence is 12 residues long. Germline values: CDR1 DFQATT, CDR2 SNEGSKA (reference sequence). The CDR3 reads CGTSGLLDEQFF. Here the CDR3 DNA reads TGCGGCACTAGCGGACTTCTAGATGAGCAGTTCTTC.

In this sample, this clonotype turned up many times. The chain joins TRBV20-1 to TRBJ2-2; D remains ambiguous. The CDR3 runs to 13 residues. V lost 3 bases to trimming and J lost 5 bases, with 10 bases between them. CDR1 is DFQATT and CDR2 is SNEGSKA in the germline V gene (reference sequence). Here the CDR3 DNA reads TGCAGTGCTAGTGCCCGTAAAACCGGGGAGCTGTTTTTT. Its translation is CSASARKTGELFF.

This clonotype has just a few counts. The chain couples TRBV28 to TRBJ2-1; the match to TRBD2 covers 9 bases. V shed 4 bases and J 12 bases; nucleotides not matched to a gene: 13. Germline CDR1 reads MDHEN; CDR2 reads SYDVKM. This CDR3 has 15 amino acids. The CDR3, as DNA: TGTGCCAGCAGTTCCGCGGGAGGGCCAACAATGACGCAGTTCTTC. It translates to CASSSAGGPTMTQFF.

This clonotype was detected only a few times. The V gene is TRBV5-1, the J gene TRBJ1-4; no reliable D call. This CDR3 is built from 14 residues. V was shortened by 4 bases and J by 5 bases, with 12 bases between the two germline ends. Germline V gene lookup returns CDR1 SGHRS and CDR2 YFSETQ. CDR3 amino acids: CASSPPDGNEKLFF. In DNA form, the CDR3 reads TGCGCCAGCAGCCCCCCGGACGGGAATGAAAAACTGTTTTTT.

This clonotype was observed a handful of times. The chain recombines TRBV30 with TRBJ1-3; D is ambiguous. Between the trimmed V and J ends, which lost 2 bases and 1 base, there was a span of 6 bases. The germline CDR1 and CDR2 sequences are GTSNPN and SVGIG (reference sequence). The CDR3 covers 13 residues. The CDR3 spells CAWSLGSGNTIYF. The CDR3 nucleotides are TGTGCCTGGAGTCTCGGATCTGGAAACACCATATATTTT.

This clonotype was seen at least ten times. The chain couples TRBV20-1 to TRBJ2-1; the D gene is possibly TRBD2 (6 bases). CDR3 length equals 14 residues. From germline, CDR1 is DFQATT and CDR2 SNEGSKA (reference sequence). The V and J ends lost 4 bases and 9 bases respectively, with 19 bases between them. CDR3 residues: CSATGPGSGREQFF. CDR3 DNA: TGCAGTGCTACCGGCCCGGGGAGCGGGCGTGAGCAGTTCTTC.

This chain connects TRBV20-1 to TRBJ1-2, with D possibly TRBD1 on 5 matching bases. With 3 bases removed from V and 7 bases from J, the gap between germline ends came to 9 bases. Germline CDR1 reads DFQATT; CDR2 reads SNEGSKA (reference sequence). There are 11 residues in the CDR3. The CDR3 coding sequence is TGCAGTGCTAGTGACGGGGGTGGCTACACCTTC. Its translation: CSASDGGGYTF.

To note about this clonotype: This may come from a read error, since a much larger clone is one base off. This chain links TRBV9 with TRBJ2-5; 11 nucleotides align to TRBD2. From germline, CDR1 is SGDLS and CDR2 YYNGEE. This CDR3 is 17 amino acids long. CDR3 sequence reads: CARSVGVLAGGRETQYF. For the CDR3, the DNA is TGTGCCCGCAGCGTAGGAGTGCTAGCGGGGGGCCGGGAGACCCAGTACTTC.

This clonotype has more than one count but fewer than ten. The chain has TRBV28 and TRBJ2-2; TRBD1 aligns across 8 bases. The junction had 9 bases not matched to a gene; V was cut back by 8 bases and J by 1 base. Per the germline V gene, CDR1 is MDHEN and CDR2 is SYDVKM. This CDR3 is 16 amino acids long. CDR3: CASAVSGQGNTGELFF. The CDR3 coding sequence is TGTGCCAGCGCGGTATCAGGACAGGGGAACACCGGGGAGCTGTTTTTT.

In the case of this clonotype: A read error is likely, as this CDR3 ends without the conserved phenylalanine or tryptophan. The chain employs TRBV7-6 and TRBJ2-5; 9 nucleotides align to TRBD1. Trimming cost V 4 bases and J 3 bases; bases outside gene matches: 3. Germline CDR1 is SGHVS and CDR2 is FNYEAQ. This CDR3 is 14 amino acids long. CDR3 loop: CASSSGQGKETQYI. CDR3 nucleotide sequence: TGTGCCAGCAGCTCGGGACAGGGAAAAGAGACCCAGTACATC.

The chain is built from TRBV29-1 and TRBJ1-4; the D is unclear. V lost 4 bases, J lost 8 bases, and 8 bases lay in between. Germline V gene data show CDR1 as SQVTM and CDR2 as ANQGSEA. The CDR3 spans 11 residues. DNA for the CDR3: TGCAGCGTTGGTTGGAGAGAAAAACTGTTTTTT. Protein: CSVGWREKLFF.

This clonotype came up a few times. V is TRBV24-1 and J is TRBJ2-5; D uncertain. V was cut by 4 bases and J by 7 bases, with 12 bases left in between. The length of the CDR3 is 13 residues. The germline V gene has CDR1 KGHDR and CDR2 SFDVKD. The DNA of the CDR3 is TGTGCCACCAGTGAAAATTTGTGGAGGACCCAGTACTTC. Amino acid sequence: CATSENLWRTQYF.

V usage is TRBV7-9 and J usage is TRBJ1-1, with D unresolved. The ends were cut back, 3 bases at V and 0 bases at J, with 5 bases in the middle. The CDR3 contains 13 residues. The germline V gene encodes CDR1 SEHNR and CDR2 FQNEAQ (reference sequence). CDR3 DNA sequence: TGTGCCAGCAGCTTTGCCCTGAACACTGAAGCTTTCTTT. It is translated as CASSFALNTEAFF. The variable domain in full, completed from reference TRBV7-9 and TRBJ1-1, reads DTGVSQNPRHKITKRGQNVTFRCDPISEHNRLYWYRQTLGQGPEFLTYFQNEAQLEKSRLLSDRFSAERPKGSFSTLEIQRTEQGDSAMYLCASSFALNTEAFFGQGTRLTVV.

This CDR3 is CASSKEGIPGELFF. CDR3 bases: TGTGCCAGCAGCAAGGAGGGGATCCCCGGGGAGCTGTTTTTT. The V call is TRBV7-8, the J call TRBJ2-2; D may be TRBD2 (6 bases). Trimming shortened V by 5 bases and J by 6 bases, and 13 bases separated the two germline ends. This CDR3 comprises 14 residues. Germline V gives CDR1 SGHVS, CDR2 FQNEAQ.

This clonotype was observed a few times. The V call is TRBV3-1, the J call TRBJ1-6; 7 nucleotides match TRBD1. The CDR3 sequence is 14 residues long. Germline CDR1 reads LGHDT; CDR2 reads YNNKEL (reference sequence). V gave up 4 bases and J gave up 10 bases; unmatched junction bases: 7. This CDR3 is CASSLDRSRSPLHF. The CDR3 DNA sequence: TGTGCCAGCAGCCTGGACAGGTCCCGATCACCCCTCCACTTT.

The chain combines TRBV12-3 or TRBV12-4 with TRBJ2-1; 8 bases are shared with TRBD2. This CDR3 comprises 13 residues. Trimming at V came to 1 base and at J to 10 bases, leaving 3 bases not matched to a gene. CDR3 sequence: CASSLGGGREQFF. The CDR3 coding sequence is TGTGCCAGCAGTTTAGGTGGCGGGAGGGAGCAGTTCTTC.

The gene calls are TRBV3-1 and TRBJ2-7; a weak D match, TRBD2 (6 bases). Trimming stripped 6 bases from V and 4 bases from J, with 19 bases between. The CDR3 has 15 residues. CDR1 and CDR2 from the germline V gene are LGHDT and YNNKEL (reference sequence). CDR3 protein: CASSPLTGEGYEQYV. CDR3 nucleotide sequence: TGTGCCAGCAGTCCCTTGACGGGAGAAGGGTACGAGCAGTACGTC.

This clonotype was recorded once. The chain recombines TRBV7-3 with TRBJ2-3; D remains ambiguous. The CDR3 extends over 12 amino acids. Trimming stripped 5 bases from V and 7 bases from J, with 10 bases between. The germline CDR1 and CDR2 sequences are SGHTA and FQGTGA. This CDR3 is CASSPDGYTQYF. For the CDR3, the DNA is TGTGCCAGCAGCCCCGATGGTTATACGCAGTATTTT.

This clonotype appeared a few times. The V and J genes are TRBV12-3 or TRBV12-4 and TRBJ2-1; D gene unclear. Between the trimmed V and J ends, which lost 4 bases and 3 bases, there was a span of 16 bases. There are 16 residues in the CDR3. The CDR3 nucleotides are TGTGCCAGCAGTTCCGGTACAGTGTTTATCTACAATGAGCAGTTCTTC. It is translated as CASSSGTVFIYNEQFF.

This clonotype showed up just a few times. V and J are TRBV27 and TRBJ1-5; D might be TRBD1 (5 bases). Trimming shortened V by 2 bases and J by 4 bases, and 9 bases separated the two germline ends. Germline assignment: CDR1 MNHEY and CDR2 SMNVEV (reference sequence). This CDR3 is 14 amino acids long. CDR3: CASSLPGRNQPQHF. The CDR3 nucleotides are TGTGCCAGCAGTTTACCAGGGCGAAATCAGCCCCAGCATTTT.

The genes are TRBV27 and TRBJ2-3; D tentatively reads TRBD1 or TRBD2 (6 bases each). The CDR3 runs 16 residues. Germline loops: CDR1 MNHEY, CDR2 SMNVEV (reference sequence). The V gene lost 0 bases and the J gene lost 6 bases, with 16 bases spanning the gap. CDR3 sequence reads: CASSLSGGRPRDTQYF. DNA for the CDR3: TGTGCCAGCAGTTTATCTGGGGGGCGGCCTAGGGATACGCAGTATTTT.

This clonotype was counted a few times. The rearrangement joins TRBV5-6 to TRBJ1-2; 7 positions match TRBD1. The CDR3 covers 15 residues. CDR1 is SGHDT and CDR2 is YYEEEE in the germline V gene. V dropped 3 bases and J dropped 4; count of bases not matched to a gene: 9. The CDR3, as DNA: TGTGCCAGCAGCTCCACAACCAGGGGGACCTATGGCTACACCTTC. Amino acid sequence: CASSSTTRGTYGYTF.

The genes are TRBV30 and TRBJ2-4; tentatively, D is TRBD2 (5 bases). V lost 2 bases and J lost 0, with 8 bases in between. This CDR3 spans 14 amino acids. The germline CDR1 and CDR2 sequences are GTSNPN and SVGIG (reference sequence). CDR3 sequence reads: CAWSRGLAKNIQYF. CDR3 coding DNA: TGTGCCTGGAGTCGCGGGCTAGCCAAAAACATTCAGTACTTC.